One T cell receptor beta chain is described in this entry. The target of this receptor is not known. No qualities accompany the bases; no much larger clone lies one base away. Receptor libraries were prepared by the immunoSEQ multiplex PCR assay. A mixture of 60 forward primers for TCR Vbeta segments and 13 reverse primers for TCR Jbeta segments was used in the multiplex PCR. The CDR3 region of rearranged TCR beta genes was amplified from genomic DNA with a multiplex PCR assay. The Illumina HiSeq System was used to sequence the amplified TCR beta libraries as 87-base-pair reads. The authors' pipeline ran thus. Across the 600 to 700 repertoires, a later analysis counted 60 million to 90 million unique TCR beta chains, roughly 11 million of which were shared by at least two donors. To remove PCR and sequencing errors, raw reads were error-corrected and collapsed into unique sequences using a nearest-neighbor algorithm that merged closely related sequences. CDR3 sequences were aligned to IMGT reference sequences to assign V, D and J gene segments. Each retained sequence needed at least a six-nucleotide match to both a V gene segment and a J gene segment. A rearrangement counted as productive if the CDR3 had no stop codons and remained in frame with V and J, and every other rearrangement counted as non-productive. Following IMGT convention, CDR3 was defined as the stretch from the second conserved V-encoded cysteine up to the conserved J-encoded phenylalanine. The earlier analysis of about 620 of the donors excluded sequences that lacked an unambiguous match to a single V gene segment. In an earlier analysis of some 590 of the donors, V segments were called functional above 56.7% productive rearrangements and were called segregating when the between-donor standard deviation exceeded 5%. To diagnose cytomegalovirus status from the catalog of TCR beta chain sequences, a statistical classification framework was built. In a later analysis, V and J genes were assigned by comparing TCR nucleotide sequences against IMGT/GENE-DB human TR gene sequences. A later analysis assigned CDR3 sequences and most-parsimonious VDJ recombination scenarios with the TCRdist pipeline. A later analysis defined each TCR beta chain by its CDR3 amino acid sequence plus V-gene family, and excluded reads lacking a unique V-gene family. To address suspected cross-contamination and a sequencing artifact, a later analysis removed around 600 highly shared, low-generation-probability nucleotide sequences. For each public chain, a later analysis derived a clonal expansion index from normalized ranks of inferred template counts within each repertoire. In a later analysis, generation probabilities were computed using a VDJ recombination model fitted to out-of-frame rearrangements, and the results were checked against IGoR. Hypergeometric tests were used in a later analysis to score TCR-TCR, TCR-HLA and TCR-CMV co-occurrence, with a repertoire-size bias correction applied to the TCR pairs. A later analysis estimated false discovery rates by permuting HLA or CMV assignments 20 times. In a later analysis, co-occurring TCRs were grouped using DBSCAN, with TCRdist sequence similarity added in when clustering inside HLA-allele-positive subsets. For co-occurrence clustering, repertoires with fewer than 30,000 or more than 120,000 public chains were excluded, along with five repertoires with anomalous nucleotide sharing. TCRdb obtained this table from immuneACCESS and retained in-frame rearrangements with V and J assigned. These tables miss some clones; where compared with another copy, unresolved V genes account for less than half of the shortfall, and the remainder is unexplained. From that table come the V and J calls and clone size; the DNA was used to work out D and trimming. For this sample there are hundreds of thousands of clones; about 75% appear just once. 1.8% of the sample belongs to the ten largest clones.

In total, 600 or so healthy bone marrow donors made up the cohort. At the time of sampling, every cohort member was nominally healthy, though immune exposures that went unrecorded were likely present. The donor tested CMV seronegative, placing the donor among the 350 or so seronegative members of the cohort. A peripheral blood sample was provided by each donor, and peripheral blood mononuclear cells were used for TCR beta sequencing. Genomic DNA extraction from the blood cell samples was performed with the Qiagen DNeasy Blood Extraction Kit. As encoded in the germline V gene, CDR1 is MNHNS while CDR2 is SASEGT. The CDR3 starts with the cysteine, ends with the phenylalanine, and has 14 residues. The CDR3 DNA has 42 bases and is translated from base 1. V gives up 6 bases and J gives up 4 bases, and the segment between their germline ends measures 15 bases. This entry belongs to a study of cytomegalovirus exposure and HLA in healthy donors (dated by TCRdb to the late 2010s). Describing the broader study: According to an earlier analysis of around 600 of the donors, about 180 million T cells yielded 90 million to 140 million unique TCR beta sequences and about 280 Gb of sequence data. The genetic ancestry cluster associated with self-reported Caucasian donors included around four fifths of the roughly 400 genotyped donors. The study aimed to test whether signatures of past pathogen exposure could be identified by cataloging public T cell receptors. A separate validation cohort of about 110 different subjects was used in addition to the roughly 640-subject first cohort. An early release covering just under 650 HLA-typed donors comprised approximately 290 gigabases of sequencing data and 65 million to 100 million unique TCR sequences. Every discovery cohort repertoire had been produced on one sequencing platform. Because of strong linkage in the cohort, roughly 5 DR-DQ haplotypes were treated as single units for association and clustering. In a later genetic analysis, genome-wide SNP genotypes for about 55% of the 666 donors were used, and that subset was treated as a discovery cohort. To study patterns of TCR occurrence, a later analysis re-analyzed previously published TCR beta repertoires from 550 to 800 donors and added high-resolution HLA genotyping. High-throughput TCR immunosequencing, statistical association of individual TCRs with disease status, and machine learning were combined to predict cytomegalovirus infection status. Rather than using new phenotypic data, the later analysis identified candidate immune exposures from TCR beta sequences and from how often those sequences occurred across donors. Among some 400 genotyped donors of the cohort, an average of about 220,000 unique TCR beta nucleotide sequences was sequenced per donor, of which 15% to 20% were non-productive. Alongside the repertoire data, information on donor age, sex, ethnicity and CMV serostatus was compiled. The study profiled the T cell repertoires of 666 subjects by immunosequencing and related them to cytomegalovirus serostatus. An earlier analysis of several hundred of the donors applied high-throughput TCR beta sequencing to assess whether each TCR beta V gene segment acted as functional or pseudogenic. The number of typed donors differed by locus: about 620-640 for A, B, C, DRB1 and DQB1; roughly 510 for DQA1; roughly 600 for DPA1; and roughly 470 for DPB1. HLA typing covered class I and class II loci at four-digit resolution. What the study reported, not specific to this receptor: A later analysis found that TCR association rates varied across HLA loci, with DRB1 alleles showing the most associated TCRs and HLA-C alleles the fewest. A further reported finding was that TCR beta sequences accurately predicted the HLA-A and HLA-B alleles for most subjects in the first cohort. Strong co-occurrence of HLA alleles, especially DR and DQ, made assigning TCR associations to individual alleles difficult. In both the original and validation cohorts, the classifier was reported to diagnose cytomegalovirus status with high specificity and sensitivity. In the study, 164 TCR beta chains were listed as associated with cytomegalovirus. Roughly uniform sequencing depth across donors was assumed in presence/absence analyses, although this assumption may not hold. According to the authors, the approach could potentially be generalized to other disease states and immunological phenotypes. In an earlier analysis of 500 to 650 of the donors, most TCR beta V segments appeared in productive rearrangements about 87% or about 30% of the time, broadly matching IMGT annotations. Compared with the roughly 720-donor mean, donors in an Asian-associated ancestry cluster had fewer N-insertions in productive TCRs, according to a later genetic analysis. Because counts were too low, seventeen rarely observed V segments, including chromosome 9 orphons, were excluded from the earlier analysis of some 590 of the donors. At a false discovery rate of 0.05, a later analysis linked around 15,000 TCR beta sequences to specific HLA alleles. According to a later analysis, parvovirus B19, influenza, CMV and Epstein-Barr virus appeared linked to several top co-occurrence clusters. In a later analysis, most CMV-associated TCR beta chains were found to appear HLA-restricted, with HLA associations seemingly driven largely by CMV exposure. Immune exposure information for the cohort was limited to CMV serostatus. An association between a missense DCLRE1C variant and V-gene and J-gene trimming of TCR beta chains was found in a later genetic analysis and replicated in an independent cohort. Across donors, most TCR sequences were observed very rarely, whereas some public TCRs were present in many individuals. A few of the identified cytomegalovirus-associated TCR beta chains were confirmed in vitro to be specific for cytomegalovirus antigens. In a later analysis, HLA-associated TCR beta chains were found to be more clonally expanded and to have lower generation probabilities than equally common non-associated chains. Some IMGT-functional V segments, including TRBV6-2 and TRBV6-3, could not be told apart with the 87-base-pair reads, so those segments were excluded. HLA typing was unavailable for some donors at each locus, so association tests used only the typed subset. A cluster of highly shared sequence variants was judged likely to represent a technical artifact of the sequencing pipeline. Correlated functional status among segregating V segments might be attributable to linkage disequilibrium, but an unknown experimental factor could not be ruled out. Only TCR beta chains were sequenced in this cohort, and the absence of alpha or paired-chain data limited detectable features.

Sequenced input: PBMCs. The source is a woman younger than 45 in good health and CMV-seronegative. The V and J genes are TRBV6-1 and TRBJ1-2, with the D gene not confidently named. The CDR3 corresponds to CASRELDGGYGYTF. The DNA sequence is given as TGTGCCAGCAGAGAATTGGACGGAGGCTATGGCTACACCTTC.